What follows is one TCR beta chain and its context. Antigen unknown. The data were obtained in a study of PD-1 blockade in classical Hodgkin lymphoma. Study findings and constraints: Relative to healthy donors, newly diagnosed patients reportedly had lower baseline TCR diversity, which was reported as lower still in relapsed/refractory patients.

Sequencing was performed with immunoSEQ multiplex PCR; in TCRdb, only in-frame clones are kept and a portion is missing. The top ten clones hold about 16% of a sample with around 39,000 clones, over 65% of them seen once. Patients all relapsed after autologous stem cell transplantation, and there was variation in brentuximab vedotin exposure. Trimming pared 0 bases from V and 7 bases from J, leaving 10 bases between. The CDR3 extends over 14 amino acids. Germline CDR1 is MNHNY and CDR2 is SVGAGI (reference sequence). The source of this sequence is a human donor with classical Hodgkin lymphoma. The chain employs TRBV6-6 and TRBJ1-5; no definite D call. The starting material was peripheral blood mononuclear cells (PBMCs), obtained before the second cycle of nivolumab. The CDR3 loop is CASSYSKRVQPQHF. The CDR3 nucleotides are TGTGCCAGCAGTTACTCGAAGAGGGTCCAGCCCCAGCATTTT.